A selection of T cell receptor beta chains follows, all from one sample in a study of glioma-infiltrating T cells. TCRdb processed the multiplex PCR reads anew with MiXCR; each CDR3 protein has one entry. The table lists under 200,000 distinct CDR3 sequences, around 40% of them singletons, with over 4% in the top ten. The sample was glioma tissue, nonneoplastic brain tissue, or PBMCs (not recorded which). Receptors originate from a human donor with low-grade glioma or glioblastoma, undergoing nonglioma brain surgery, or in good health (not recorded which). Each CDR3 is given with its conserved first and last residue. D genes are given only for firm matches. The size field is filled for only some rows; it gives once, few, many or a size class.

CDR3 DNA: TGTGCCTGGAGTGATGGACAGCACACTGAAGCTTTCTTT; CDR3 protein: CAWSDGQHTEAFF; clone size: -; V gene: TRBV30; J gene: TRBJ1-1; D gene: -
CDR3 DNA: TGCAGTGCTAGAGTACCGTACAATCAGCCCCAGCATTTT; CDR3 protein: CSARVPYNQPQHF; clone size: many; V gene: TRBV20-1; J gene: TRBJ1-5; D gene: -
CDR3 DNA: TGCCCCAGCAGCCAAGGTAACGAGCAGTACTTC; CDR3 protein: CPSSQGNEQYF; clone size: once; V gene: TRBV4-1; J gene: TRBJ2-7; D gene: -
CDR3 DNA: TGTGCCAGCAGCCAAGACAATGTAAACACCGGGGAGCTGTTTTTT; CDR3 protein: CASSQDNVNTGELFF; clone size: -; V gene: TRBV3-1; J gene: TRBJ2-2; D gene: -
CDR3 DNA: TGTGCCATCAGCCAACAGGGTATAAGCACTGAAGCTTTCTTT; CDR3 protein: CAISQQGISTEAFF; clone size: many; V gene: TRBV10-3; J gene: TRBJ1-1; D gene: -
CDR3 DNA: TGTGCCAGCAGTGCCGGGACTAGAGGTAACGAGCAGTACTTC; CDR3 protein: CASSAGTRGNEQYF; clone size: many; V gene: TRBV2; J gene: TRBJ2-7; D gene: TRBD2
CDR3 DNA: TGCAGTGCTAGGGGCGGAGAGGGTGCTCAGCCCCAGCATTTT; CDR3 protein: CSARGGEGAQPQHF; clone size: -; V gene: TRBV20-1; J gene: TRBJ1-5; D gene: -
CDR3 DNA: TGTGCCAGTAGTATTGGGGGGGTCCAAGAGACCCAGTACTTC; CDR3 protein: CASSIGGVQETQYF; clone size: -; V gene: TRBV19; J gene: TRBJ2-5; D gene: TRBD2
CDR3 DNA: TGCAGCGTTGGCGGACAGGGAGCTTTCTTT; CDR3 protein: CSVGGQGAFF; clone size: many; V gene: TRBV29-1; J gene: TRBJ1-1; D gene: TRBD1
CDR3 DNA: TGTGCCACCAGTGAAACCTCGCAGGGGAGGAATGAGCAGTTCTTC; CDR3 protein: CATSETSQGRNEQFF; clone size: -; V gene: TRBV24-1; J gene: TRBJ2-1; D gene: -
CDR3 DNA: TGTGCTAGTGGCGCGGGACAGACGAACACCGGGGAGCTGTTTTTT; CDR3 protein: CASGAGQTNTGELFF; clone size: -; V gene: TRBV12-5; J gene: TRBJ2-2; D gene: -
CDR3 DNA: TGTGCCAGCTCACCAGACTTACAAGAGACCGAGTACTTC; CDR3 protein: CASSPDLQETEYF; clone size: -; V gene: TRBV18; J gene: TRBJ2-5; D gene: -
CDR3 DNA: TGTGCCAGCAGTGAAGCGCTTCGACAGGGTGTAACAGATACGCAGTATTTT; CDR3 protein: CASSEALRQGVTDTQYF; clone size: many; V gene: TRBV6-1; J gene: TRBJ2-3; D gene: TRBD1
CDR3 DNA: TGCGCCAGCAGCCAAGAAGAAGGGAACCAGCCCCAGCATTTT; CDR3 protein: CASSQEEGNQPQHF; clone size: few; V gene: TRBV4-1; J gene: TRBJ1-5; D gene: -
CDR3 DNA: TGTGCCAGCATCCGAAGTACACGCACAGATACTCAGTATTTT; CDR3 protein: CASIRSTRTDTQYF; clone size: -; V gene: TRBV6-5; J gene: TRBJ2-3; D gene: -
CDR3 DNA: TGCGCCAGCAGCCACTCTGGGGGCACTGAAGCTTTCTTT; CDR3 protein: CASSHSGGTEAFF; clone size: many; V gene: TRBV4-1; J gene: TRBJ1-1; D gene: -
CDR3 DNA: TGTGCCAGCGACATCCCGGGGTTGGGTGGCAATCAGCCCCAGCATTTT; CDR3 protein: CASDIPGLGGNQPQHF; clone size: many; V gene: TRBV28; J gene: TRBJ1-5; D gene: -
CDR3 DNA: TGTGCCAGCTCCACCGGCCGGACAGGCAGTAATTCAACCCTCCACTTT; CDR3 protein: CASSTGRTGSNSTLHF; clone size: -; V gene: TRBV12-3/TRBV12-4; J gene: TRBJ1-6; D gene: TRBD1
CDR3 DNA: TGTGCCAGCAGCCCCTGGGGGCGAGGACACAATGAGCAGTTCTTC; CDR3 protein: CASSPWGRGHNEQFF; clone size: many; V gene: TRBV28; J gene: TRBJ2-1; D gene: -
CDR3 DNA: TGTGCCAGTACGGACACGAGCTCCTACGAGCAGTACTTC; CDR3 protein: CASTDTSSYEQYF; clone size: -; V gene: TRBV6-2/TRBV6-3; J gene: TRBJ2-7; D gene: -
CDR3 DNA: TGTGCCAGCAGTAAGGACAGGCCGAGTAATTCACACCTCAACTTT; CDR3 protein: CASSKDRPSNSHLNF; clone size: -; V gene: TRBV6-1; J gene: TRBJ1-6; D gene: TRBD1
CDR3 DNA: TGCAGTGCTCGGCCCCTGGCGGGAGGGCTCTACGAGCAGTACTTC; CDR3 protein: CSARPLAGGLYEQYF; clone size: many; V gene: TRBV20-1; J gene: TRBJ2-7; D gene: TRBD2
CDR3 DNA: TGTGCCAGCAGCGACAGGGAGGGCACTGAAGCTTTCTTT; CDR3 protein: CASSDREGTEAFF; clone size: few; V gene: TRBV2; J gene: TRBJ1-1; D gene: TRBD1
CDR3 DNA: TGTGCCAGTAGTGTAACTAGCGCAGGCATTGGCGAGCAGTACTTC; CDR3 protein: CASSVTSAGIGEQYF; clone size: few; V gene: TRBV19; J gene: TRBJ2-7; D gene: TRBD2
CDR3 DNA: TGTGCCAGCAAGAGGGGGCACACCGGGGAGCTGTTTTTT; CDR3 protein: CASKRGHTGELFF; clone size: many; V gene: TRBV2; J gene: TRBJ2-2; D gene: TRBD1
CDR3 DNA: TGTGCCACAAGGACAGCCAATGAAGAGACCCAGTACTTC; CDR3 protein: CATRTANEETQYF; clone size: -; V gene: TRBV19; J gene: TRBJ2-5; D gene: -
CDR3 DNA: TGTGCCAGCAGCAGTGGGGTGAAGGGCTACGAGCAGTACTTC; CDR3 protein: CASSSGVKGYEQYF; clone size: many; V gene: TRBV7-6; J gene: TRBJ2-7; D gene: -
CDR3 DNA: TGTGCCAGCAGTTTTCGACGAATCAACGAGCAGTTCTTC; CDR3 protein: CASSFRRINEQFF; clone size: -; V gene: TRBV27; J gene: TRBJ2-1; D gene: -
CDR3 DNA: TGCGCCAGCAGCCAGGGACAGGGAATAGGAACCTATGGCTACACCTTC; CDR3 protein: CASSQGQGIGTYGYTF; clone size: -; V gene: TRBV4-1; J gene: TRBJ1-2; D gene: TRBD1
CDR3 DNA: TGCAGTGCTCCTGGACAGGGCGGATCCTACGAGCAGTACTTC; CDR3 protein: CSAPGQGGSYEQYF; clone size: many; V gene: TRBV20-1; J gene: TRBJ2-7; D gene: TRBD1
CDR3 DNA: TGTGCCAGCAGCTTAGTTTGGGATAATTCACCCCTCCACTTT; CDR3 protein: CASSLVWDNSPLHF; clone size: many; V gene: TRBV7-2; J gene: TRBJ1-6; D gene: -
CDR3 DNA: TGTGCCAGCAGCCCCGGGATGGGAGAGACCCAGTACTTC; CDR3 protein: CASSPGMGETQYF; clone size: many; V gene: TRBV7-9; J gene: TRBJ2-5; D gene: -
CDR3 DNA: TGTGCCAGCAGCCGGGACAGGGGTCCAGATAGGCAGTATTTT; CDR3 protein: CASSRDRGPDRQYF; clone size: -; V gene: TRBV7-9; J gene: TRBJ2-3; D gene: TRBD1
CDR3 DNA: TGTGCCAGCAGACTACCGGGAAGGAGCGAACCCCTCCACTTT; CDR3 protein: CASRLPGRSEPLHF; clone size: -; V gene: TRBV3-1; J gene: TRBJ1-6; D gene: -
CDR3 DNA: TGTGCCAGCAGTGCGGGACTTTACTACGAGCAGTACTTC; CDR3 protein: CASSAGLYYEQYF; clone size: many; V gene: TRBV2; J gene: TRBJ2-7; D gene: -
CDR3 DNA: TGTGCCACCAGTTATTTGCTCAGCGGGAGTAACAATGAGCAGTTCTTC; CDR3 protein: CATSYLLSGSNNEQFF; clone size: -; V gene: TRBV24-1; J gene: TRBJ2-1; D gene: TRBD2
CDR3 DNA: TGTGCCAGCAGACGAATCATCACAGGGGCTGGTGGCTACGCCTTC; CDR3 protein: CASRRIITGAGGYAF; clone size: -; V gene: TRBV6-2/TRBV6-3; J gene: TRBJ1-2; D gene: TRBD1
CDR3 DNA: TGCAGCGTTGTATGGCTGGGAGATACGAAGTATTTT; CDR3 protein: CSVVWLGDTKYF; clone size: -; V gene: TRBV29-1; J gene: TRBJ2-3; D gene: -
CDR3 DNA: TGCAGCGTTGAAGTAGAGGGGAAGGCCCAGCATTTT; CDR3 protein: CSVEVEGKAQHF; clone size: few; V gene: TRBV29-1; J gene: TRBJ1-5; D gene: -
CDR3 DNA: TGTGCCAGCAGTTTATTTACAGGGGAGGAAAAACTGTTTTTT; CDR3 protein: CASSLFTGEEKLFF; clone size: many; V gene: TRBV28; J gene: TRBJ1-4; D gene: TRBD1
CDR3 DNA: TGTGCCAGCAGTTTAGCCGGCTCTGTCAGAGGAGCTTTCTTT; CDR3 protein: CASSLAGSVRGAFF; clone size: many; V gene: TRBV12-3/TRBV12-4; J gene: TRBJ1-1; D gene: -
CDR3 DNA: TGTGCCACCAGTGAGGACCCCGGGACAGGGGTGTCTCAGCCCCAGCATTTT; CDR3 protein: CATSEDPGTGVSQPQHF; clone size: few; V gene: TRBV24-1; J gene: TRBJ1-5; D gene: TRBD1
CDR3 DNA: TGTGCCAGCAGCAGGGACCCCAAGGACGAGCAGTACTTC; CDR3 protein: CASSRDPKDEQYF; clone size: -; V gene: TRBV5-4; J gene: TRBJ2-7; D gene: -
CDR3 DNA: TGTGCCAGTAGTATAGAGGGCAGGTTCATGAACACTGAAGCTTTCTTT; CDR3 protein: CASSIEGRFMNTEAFF; clone size: few; V gene: TRBV19; J gene: TRBJ1-1; D gene: -
CDR3 DNA: TGTGCCAGCAGCATCCAACAGTTCTCTGGGGCCAACGTCCTGACTTTC; CDR3 protein: CASSIQQFSGANVLTF; clone size: -; V gene: TRBV7-9; J gene: TRBJ2-6; D gene: -
CDR3 DNA: TGTGCCAGCACCTTCCAATCCGGGGGACCCAACGAGCAGTACTTC; CDR3 protein: CASTFQSGGPNEQYF; clone size: many; V gene: TRBV6-1; J gene: TRBJ2-7; D gene: -
CDR3 DNA: TGTGCCAGCAGGTCGGGGGCGACCGAGCAGTACTTC; CDR3 protein: CASRSGATEQYF; clone size: many; V gene: TRBV28; J gene: TRBJ2-7; D gene: -
CDR3 DNA: TGCGCCAGCAGCTCCTACAGGGGCACGGGGGGGGACACTGAAGCTTTCTTT; CDR3 protein: CASSSYRGTGGDTEAFF; clone size: -; V gene: TRBV5-1; J gene: TRBJ1-1; D gene: TRBD1